This T cell receptor beta chain was profiled in a study of blood T cell repertoires in COVID-19. Study-wide background: Sites across the United States, Italy and Spain contributed samples from acute and convalescent COVID-19. The cDNA or gDNA used as material had been derived from T cells, B-cell-depleted T cells, or PBMCs.

There are a few counts of this clone. CDR3 length: 13 amino acids. From germline, CDR1 is SGHAT and CDR2 FQNNGV. V lost 2 bases and J 5 bases, leaving 6 bases between the germline ends. The method was immunoSEQ multiplex PCR; TCRdb's version includes in-frame clones alone and lacks a portion of them. Among 110,000 to 150,000 clones, over 70% were seen once, and the ten largest hold 1.9%. This sequence joins TRBV11-2 and TRBJ1-4, with D perhaps matching TRBD1 (6 bases). This clonotype was sampled from a woman aged 60-75 years with acute or convalescent COVID-19. Material for sequencing was peripheral blood. CDR3 in DNA: TGTGCCAGCAGCTTAACAGGGAATGAAAAACTGTTTTTT. Encoded protein: CASSLTGNEKLFF.